This entry describes one T cell receptor beta chain. Its cognate antigen has yet to be identified. One base away there is no much larger clone; base qualities are not given. This entry is derived from a study of blood T cell repertoires in COVID-19 (dated by TCRdb to the early 2020s). About the investigation overall: Collaborator samples came from the United States, Italy and Spain and covered acute and convalescent phases of COVID-19. The prospective study material was composed of cDNA or gDNA derived from T cells, B-cell-depleted T cells, or PBMCs. Subjects who had been exposed to COVID-19, were actively infected with it, or had recovered from it provided the deeply sampled blood TCRbeta repertoires that made up the dataset. A freely available public database, intended as a resource for researchers studying the immune response to SARS-CoV-2, is where the repertoires were released. Samples came from the ongoing ImmuneRACE study (first 160 participants) plus 1,254 subjects from 6 global collaborators. The sample metadata nearly always contained a de-identified subject ID, COVID-19 status, age in years and sex. Where available, HLA class I and class II types were obtained from metadata supplied by the sample provider rather than from assay-based typing. On the study overall, not on this receptor specifically: The amount of clinical and demographic metadata varied by source and participant and was provided uncurated.

In the germline V gene, CDR1 corresponds to SGHTA and CDR2 to FQGTGA. Trimming leaves V shorter by 8 bases and J shorter by 4 bases, with the junction holding 6 bases beyond the gene matches. The CDR3 runs 13 amino acids, cysteine and phenylalanine included. Of all the DNA, just the CDR3 is kept, 39 bases in frame from base 1. Whole blood was collected in K2EDTA tubes by collaborating institutions according to the institutions' own protocols. For TCRbeta analysis, collaborator samples were shipped as frozen whole blood, as isolated PBMCs, or as DNA extracted from either sample type. TCRbeta CDR3 regions were amplified from genomic DNA using the immunoSEQ Assay, a bias-controlled multiplex PCR. The authors' pipeline ran thus. Within the assay, amplification of reference gene primers was used to estimate how many nucleated cells each sample contained. To quantify the absolute abundance of each unique TCRbeta CDR3 rearrangement, sequence reads were collapsed and filtered. For each sample, productive Simpson clonality was calculated as the square root of Simpson's diversity index across productive rearrangements. TCRdb provides this immuneACCESS table in a form limited to in-frame rearrangements. Some clones are lacking; in checked studies, under half of them reflect an unresolved V gene, and why the rest are absent is not known. Clonal size and the V and J genes are those of that table, whereas D and trimming came from the DNA. Counted in this sample were 250,000 or so clones; approximately 85% of them appeared once. The ten largest clones capture more than 9% of the sample.

The sequence derives from a man older than 75 with acute or convalescent COVID-19. The chain uses TRBV7-3 and TRBJ2-7, and TRBD2 matches 9 of the central bases. Sequencing input: peripheral blood. The CDR3 protein sequence reads: CASGREGRYEQYF. The DNA is TGTGCCAGCGGGCGGGAGGGCCGGTACGAGCAGTACTTC.